These 9 T cell receptor beta chains came from one sample sequenced in a study of blood T cell repertoires in COVID-19. Sequencing was performed with immunoSEQ multiplex PCR; in TCRdb, only in-frame clones are kept and a portion is missing. The repertoire holds approximately 150,000 clones, with just under 90% as singletons. What was sequenced was peripheral blood. All receptors come from a woman aged 45 to 65 with active or convalescent COVID-19.

The chain is built from TRBV5-4 and TRBJ2-3; 13 positions agree with TRBD2. The V gene's germline CDR1 is SGHNT and CDR2 YYREEE (reference sequence). This CDR3 contains 18 residues. Trimming cost V 3 bases and J 3 bases; bases outside gene matches: 10. The CDR3 DNA sequence: TGTGCCAGCAGCTACAGGAGACTAGCGGGGGGTGGGACAGATACGCAGTATTTT. Amino acids: CASSYRRLAGGGTDTQYF.

The chain links TRBV28 to TRBJ1-4, with TRBD1 matching over 10 bases. CDR1 is MDHEN, CDR2 SYDVKM, per germline. V shed 10 bases, J shed 12 bases, and the junction held 11 bases outside the gene matches. The CDR3 length is 13 residues. CDR3 amino acids: CATIRDRGNELFF. DNA for the CDR3: TGTGCCACCATCCGGGACAGGGGTAACGAACTGTTTTTT.

The chain joins TRBV19 to TRBJ1-6, with D maybe TRBD1 (5 bases). CDR1 and CDR2 (germline): LNHDA, SQIVND (reference sequence). V lost 5 bases and J lost 6, with 14 bases in between. The length of the CDR3 is 15 residues. The CDR3, as DNA: TGTGCCAGTAGTCCCAACCCAGGGTTTAATTCACCCCTCCACTTT. Its translation: CASSPNPGFNSPLHF.

The CDR3: CASSLFWQYEQYF. CDR3 nucleotide sequence: TGTGCCAGCAGCTTATTTTGGCAATACGAGCAGTACTTC. The chain joins TRBV7-2 to TRBJ2-7; D gene ambiguous. CDR1 and CDR2 from the germline V gene are SGHTA and FQGNSA. This CDR3 region has 13 residues. Trimming cost V 2 bases and J 4 bases, with 9 bases left between them.

This chain connects TRBV6-5 to TRBJ2-5, with TRBD2 identical over 8 bases. J was trimmed by 3 bases and V by 4 bases; bases with no gene match: 4. The CDR3 contains 14 residues. The germline gives CDR1 MNHEY, CDR2 SVGAGI. This chain's CDR3 is CASSSGLGKETQYF. The CDR3 DNA sequence: TGTGCCAGCAGTTCGGGACTAGGGAAAGAGACCCAGTACTTC.

The rearrangement uses TRBV5-4 and TRBJ2-7, with 13 positions matching TRBD2. CDR3 length equals 16 residues. Unmatched junction bases numbered 5, after V lost 0 bases and J lost 5 bases. In germline, CDR1 is SGHNT, CDR2 YYREEE (reference sequence). CDR3 in amino acids: CASSLGLAGGGDEQYF. Written as DNA, the CDR3 is TGTGCCAGCAGCTTGGGACTAGCGGGAGGAGGCGACGAGCAGTACTTC.

CDR3 region: CASSLGEREGYTF. CDR3 nucleotides: TGTGCCAGCAGCTTAGGTGAGAGGGAAGGCTACACCTTC. The chain links TRBV7-2 to TRBJ1-2, with D unresolved. With 1 base removed from V and 8 bases from J, the gap between germline ends came to 11 bases. The germline V gene encodes CDR1 SGHTA and CDR2 FQGNSA. CDR3 length: 13 residues.

The V gene is TRBV28, the J gene TRBJ1-2; TRBD1 is a possible D gene (6 bases). There are 16 residues in the CDR3. Germline V gene lookup returns CDR1 MDHEN and CDR2 SYDVKM. The V end was cut by 3 bases, the J end by 6 bases, with 20 bases between. The CDR3 region is CASSFPNPTGFNGYTF. In DNA, the CDR3 is TGTGCCAGCAGTTTCCCTAACCCTACAGGGTTTAATGGCTACACCTTC.

This clone was seen a single time. The chain recombines TRBV28 with TRBJ1-5; D gene unclear. The germline V gene has CDR1 MDHEN and CDR2 SYDVKM. V was clipped by 2 bases and J by 6 bases, with 11 bases between them. The CDR3 has 14 residues. CDR3 sequence reads: CASSLGQESQPQHF. For the CDR3, the DNA is TGTGCCAGCAGTTTAGGGCAGGAAAGTCAGCCCCAGCATTTT.